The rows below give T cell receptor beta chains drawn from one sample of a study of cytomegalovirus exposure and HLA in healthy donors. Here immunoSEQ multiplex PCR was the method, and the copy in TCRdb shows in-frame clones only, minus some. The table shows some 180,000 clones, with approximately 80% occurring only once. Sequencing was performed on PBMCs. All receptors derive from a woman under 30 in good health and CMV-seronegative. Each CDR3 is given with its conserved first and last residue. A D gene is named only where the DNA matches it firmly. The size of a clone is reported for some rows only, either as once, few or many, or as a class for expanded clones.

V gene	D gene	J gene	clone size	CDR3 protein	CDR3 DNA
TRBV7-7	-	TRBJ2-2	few	CASSRDTTGELFF	TGTGCTAGCAGCAGAGACACCACCGGGGAGCTGTTTTTT
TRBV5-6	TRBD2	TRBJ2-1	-	CASSLDSWEGREQFF	TGTGCCAGCAGCTTGGACTCGTGGGAGGGACGTGAGCAGTTCTTC
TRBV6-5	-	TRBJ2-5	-	CASSYSGGGETQYF	TGTGCCAGCAGTTACTCCGGGGGTGGGGAGACCCAGTACTTC
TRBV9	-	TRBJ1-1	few	CASSAQGRTFF	TGTGCCAGCAGCGCACAGGGTAGGACTTTCTTT
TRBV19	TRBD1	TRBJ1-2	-	CASSITPGTGKGYTF	TGTGCCAGTAGTATCACGCCTGGGACAGGGAAGGGCTACACCTTC
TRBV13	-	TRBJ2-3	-	CASSLQRELDKPKNTDTQYF	TGTGCCAGCAGCCTCCAGAGGGAGCTAGACAAACCGAAAAACACAGATACGCAGTATTTT
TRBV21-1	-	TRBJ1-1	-	CASSKLALPGMNTEAFF	TGTGCCAGCAGCAAACTGGCCCTCCCCGGGATGAACACTGAAGCTTTCTTT
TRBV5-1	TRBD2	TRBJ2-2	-	CASSPGTSGPPHRKNTGELFF	TGCGCCAGCAGCCCCGGGACTAGCGGACCTCCCCACCGAAAGAACACCGGGGAGCTGTTTTTT
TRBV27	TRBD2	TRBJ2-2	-	CATRLAEGTGELFF	TGTGCCACCAGACTAGCGGAGGGCACCGGGGAGCTGTTTTTT
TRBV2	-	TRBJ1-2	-	CASRDRPNYTF	TGTGCCAGCAGAGACAGGCCCAACTACACCTTC
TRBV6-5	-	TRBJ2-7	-	CASSYSSLFREQYF	TGTGCCAGCAGTTACTCGAGCTTATTCCGCGAGCAGTACTTC
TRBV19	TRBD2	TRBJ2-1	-	CASSEASGYNEQFF	TGTGCCAGTAGTGAGGCTAGCGGGTACAATGAGCAGTTCTTC